This TCR beta chain derives from a study of blood T cell repertoires in COVID-19. Across the whole study: Specimens from acute and convalescent COVID-19 originated in the United States, Italy and Spain. In each case, the material was cDNA or gDNA derived from T cells, B-cell-depleted T cells, or PBMCs.

Per the original methods: Amplified reference gene primers provided the basis for estimating nucleated cell counts. Clones were read by immunoSEQ multiplex PCR, and TCRdb kept only the in-frame ones, dropping some. V and J calls and clone size are given by that table; D and trimming were obtained from the DNA. The table lists 120,000 to 150,000 clones, more than 75% of them singletons, with 5% in the top ten. The TCR was taken from a woman aged 45-60 years with acute or convalescent COVID-19. The specimen sequenced was peripheral blood.

The CDR3 nucleotides are TGTGCCAGCAGACAGGGGCTGGGGGTAGATTCACCCCTCCACTTT. The encoded protein is CASRQGLGVDSPLHF. The rearrangement uses TRBV11-2 and TRBJ1-6; 7 nucleotides match TRBD1. Germline CDR1 and CDR2: SGHAT and FQNNGV. With V trimmed by 6 bases and J by 8 bases, 10 bases remained unmatched. The CDR3 spans 15 residues.